These 11 T cell receptor beta chains share one sample of origin, sequenced in a study of OX40 agonist ivuxolimab in advanced cancers. Here immunoSEQ multiplex PCR was the method, and the copy in TCRdb shows in-frame clones only, minus some. The repertoire holds 5,500 to 7,000 clones, with over 70% as singletons. The sequencing here drew on CD4+ or CD8+ T cells sorted from blood, taken in a trial of the OX40 agonist ivuxolimab. The receptors originated from an adult with an advanced solid tumor such as melanoma, head and neck, liver or kidney cancer.

V and J are TRBV2 and TRBJ1-6; the D gene is possibly TRBD1 (6 bases). V was cut by 5 bases and J by 2 bases, with 13 bases left in between. CDR1 and CDR2 (germline): SNHLY, FYNNEI. This CDR3 has 16 residues. CDR3 in DNA: TGTGCCAGCAGTTTAACAGGGATAGCCTATAATTCACCCCTCCACTTT. Residues: CASSLTGIAYNSPLHF.

The table lists this clone with a count of one. J is TRBJ2-2 and V is TRBV29-1; 12 nucleotides align to TRBD2. With V trimmed by 6 bases and J by 13 bases, 6 bases remained unmatched. The germline V gene encodes CDR1 SQVTM and CDR2 ANQGSEA. CDR3 length: 12 residues. The CDR3 DNA reads TGCAGCGTCCGTGGACTAGCGGGATTGCTGTTTTTT. Its translation is CSVRGLAGLLFF.

V and J are TRBV20-1 and TRBJ1-1, with a tentative D call TRBD1 (5 bases). Germline-derived CDR1 and CDR2 are DFQATT and SNEGSKA (reference sequence). This CDR3 comprises 11 residues. V was pared by 6 bases and J by 7 bases, with 12 bases between. CDR3: CSAQWGVEAFF. The CDR3 region has the DNA TGCAGTGCCCAATGGGGGGTTGAAGCTTTCTTT.

The V and J genes are TRBV7-9 and TRBJ2-1; possibly TRBD1 or TRBD2 for D (5 bases each). Germline V lookup: CDR1 SEHNR, CDR2 FQNEAQ (reference sequence). Trimming left V 5 bases short and J 0 bases short, with 14 bases between. CDR3 length: 16 residues. DNA of the CDR3: TGTGCCAGCAGCCCCCGGGACCTTCCCTCCTACAATGAGCAGTTCTTC. Translating it yields CASSPRDLPSYNEQFF.

The gene calls are TRBV2 and TRBJ1-2; D uncertain. Germline V gene data show CDR1 as SNHLY and CDR2 as FYNNEI. This CDR3 contains 13 residues. V was shortened by 1 base and J by 4 bases, with 7 bases between the two germline ends. The CDR3: CASSEELAYGYTF. CDR3 nucleotide sequence: TGTGCCAGCAGTGAAGAACTCGCCTATGGCTACACCTTC.

In its sample, this clone was seen a few times. The V call is TRBV7-2, the J call TRBJ2-7; maybe TRBD2 (5 bases). Trimming cost V 6 bases and J 7 bases, with 10 bases left between them. The CDR3 length is 11 residues. Looked up from germline, CDR1 is SGHTA and CDR2 is FQGNSA. The CDR3 nucleotides read TGTGCCAGCAGTCTAGCTTGGGAGCAGTACTTC. It codes for CASSLAWEQYF.

This clone came up a few times. This chain joins TRBV7-6 and TRBJ2-7; TRBD1 aligns across 9 bases. The CDR3 runs to 15 residues. Germline V gene lookup returns CDR1 SGHVS and CDR2 FNYEAQ. The J segment lost 6 bases and the V segment lost 3 bases, leaving 9 bases of the junction unmatched. CDR3 loop: CASSLTGTGLPEQYF. CDR3 in DNA: TGTGCCAGCAGCTTGACCGGGACAGGGTTGCCCGAGCAGTACTTC.

The chain carries TRBV7-3 and TRBJ2-6; no firm D call. With 5 bases removed from V and 1 base from J, the gap between germline ends came to 18 bases. This CDR3 is built from 18 residues. In germline, CDR1 is SGHTA, CDR2 FQGTGA. CDR3 protein: CASSPPFLAPSGANVLTF. CDR3 nucleotides: TGTGCCAGCAGCCCACCTTTTTTAGCCCCGTCTGGGGCCAACGTCCTGACTTTC. The full variable domain, rest sourced from reference TRBV7-3 and TRBJ2-6, is GAGVSQTPSNKVTEKGKYVELRCDPISGHTALYWYRQSLGQGPEFLIYFQGTGAADDSGLPNDRFFAVRPEGSVSTLKIQRTERGDSAVYLCASSPPFLAPSGANVLTFGAGSRLTVL.

This clone was detected only a few times. The chain carries TRBV28 and TRBJ2-6; no reliable D call. CDR1 MDHEN and CDR2 SYDVKM come from the germline V gene. The V end lost 3 bases, the J end lost 0 bases, and 9 bases lay between the germline ends. This CDR3 has 16 residues. CDR3 DNA sequence: TGTGCCAGCAGTTTTTTTGGGTTCTCTGGGGCCAACGTCCTGACTTTC. This sequence encodes CASSFFGFSGANVLTF.

The chain carries TRBV28 and TRBJ2-3; 9 positions agree with TRBD2. The CDR3 spans 17 residues. The junction had 13 bases not matched to a gene; V was cut back by 2 bases and J by 7 bases. Per the germline V gene, CDR1 is MDHEN and CDR2 is SYDVKM. The CDR3 region is CASSLTLLAGPGHTQYF. CDR3 in DNA: TGTGCCAGCAGTTTAACCCTCCTAGCGGGACCCGGTCATACGCAGTATTTT.

This chain uses TRBV4-1 with TRBJ2-5, with D uncertain. Germline values: CDR1 MGHRA, CDR2 YSYEKL. The CDR3 is 14 amino acids. The germline V and J ends were trimmed by 0 bases and 5 bases, with 10 bases remaining between them. The CDR3 loop is CASSQEWLRETQYF. The CDR3 nucleotides are TGCGCCAGCAGCCAAGAATGGCTCAGGGAGACCCAGTACTTC.